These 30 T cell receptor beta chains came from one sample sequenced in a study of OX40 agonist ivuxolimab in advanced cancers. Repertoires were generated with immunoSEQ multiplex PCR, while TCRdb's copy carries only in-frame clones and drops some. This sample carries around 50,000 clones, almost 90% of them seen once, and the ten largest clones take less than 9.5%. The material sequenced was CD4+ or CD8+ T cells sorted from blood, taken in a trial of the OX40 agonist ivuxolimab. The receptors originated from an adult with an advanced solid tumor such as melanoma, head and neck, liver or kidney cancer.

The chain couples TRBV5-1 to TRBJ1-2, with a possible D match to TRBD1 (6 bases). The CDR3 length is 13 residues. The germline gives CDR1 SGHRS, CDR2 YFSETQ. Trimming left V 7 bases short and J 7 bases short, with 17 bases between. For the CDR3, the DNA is TGCGCCAGCTCACAGGGTGCCGGTGCTGGCTACACCTTC. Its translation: CASSQGAGAGYTF. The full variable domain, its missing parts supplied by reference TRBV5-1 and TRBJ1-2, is KAGVTQTPRYLIKTRGQQVTLSCSPISGHRSVSWYQQTPGQGLQFLFEYFSETQRNKGNFPGRFSGRQFSNSRSEMNVSTLELGDSALYLCASSQGAGAGYTFGSGTRLTVV.

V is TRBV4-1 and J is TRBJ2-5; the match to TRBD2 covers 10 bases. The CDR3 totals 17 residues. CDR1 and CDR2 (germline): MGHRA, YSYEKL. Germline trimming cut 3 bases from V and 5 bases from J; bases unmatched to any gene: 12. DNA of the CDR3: TGCGCCAGCAGCCAGGAGCGGAGCGGGAGGGGATTGGAGACCCAGTACTTC. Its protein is CASSQERSGRGLETQYF.

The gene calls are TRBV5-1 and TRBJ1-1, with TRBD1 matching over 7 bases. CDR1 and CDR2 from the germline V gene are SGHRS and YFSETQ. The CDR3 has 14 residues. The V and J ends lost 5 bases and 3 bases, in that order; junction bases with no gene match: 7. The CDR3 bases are TGCGCCAGCAGGGGGGACAGAGGTTACACTGAAGCTTTCTTT. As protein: CASRGDRGYTEAFF.

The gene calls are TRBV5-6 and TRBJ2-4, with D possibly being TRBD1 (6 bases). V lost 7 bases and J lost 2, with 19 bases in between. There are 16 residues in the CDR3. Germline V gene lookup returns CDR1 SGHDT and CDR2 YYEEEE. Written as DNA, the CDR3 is TGTGCCAGCGAACTGCGGCAGGGGTCTACCAAAAACATTCAGTACTTC. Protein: CASELRQGSTKNIQYF.

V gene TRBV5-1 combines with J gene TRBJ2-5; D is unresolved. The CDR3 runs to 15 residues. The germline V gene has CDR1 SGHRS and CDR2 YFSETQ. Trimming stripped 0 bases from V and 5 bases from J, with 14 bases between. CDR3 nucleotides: TGCGCCAGCAGCTTGGCCGGGCCTTCTGCGGAGACCCAGTACTTC. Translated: CASSLAGPSAETQYF.

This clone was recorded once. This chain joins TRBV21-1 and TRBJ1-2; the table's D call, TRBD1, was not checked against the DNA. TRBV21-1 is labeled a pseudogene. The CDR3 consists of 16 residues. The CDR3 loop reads CASSNRGRGQDYGYTF. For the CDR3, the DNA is TGTGCCAGCAGCAATAGAGGCAGGGGGCAAGACTATGGCTACACCTTC.

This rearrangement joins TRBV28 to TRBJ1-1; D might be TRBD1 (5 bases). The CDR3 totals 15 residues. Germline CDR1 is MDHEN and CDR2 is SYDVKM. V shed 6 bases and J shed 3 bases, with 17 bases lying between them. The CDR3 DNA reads TGTGCCAGCAGCACTCACGGGAGGGGTTACACTGAAGCTTTCTTT. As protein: CASSTHGRGYTEAFF.

The chain's CDR3 is CASSRHLDEQFF. The CDR3 DNA sequence: TGTGCCAGTAGCAGACATCTCGATGAGCAGTTCTTC. The chain has TRBV19 and TRBJ2-1; no clear D gene. Germline CDR1 and CDR2: LNHDA and SQIVND (reference sequence). The CDR3 spans 12 residues. The germline V and J ends were trimmed by 6 bases and 8 bases, with 11 bases remaining between them.

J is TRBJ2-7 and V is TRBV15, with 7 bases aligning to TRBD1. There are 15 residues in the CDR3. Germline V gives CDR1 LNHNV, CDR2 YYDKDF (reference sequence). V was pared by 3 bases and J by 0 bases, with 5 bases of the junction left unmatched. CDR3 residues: CATSSYRGSSYEQYF. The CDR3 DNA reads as TGTGCCACCAGCAGCTACAGGGGTTCCTCCTACGAGCAGTACTTC.

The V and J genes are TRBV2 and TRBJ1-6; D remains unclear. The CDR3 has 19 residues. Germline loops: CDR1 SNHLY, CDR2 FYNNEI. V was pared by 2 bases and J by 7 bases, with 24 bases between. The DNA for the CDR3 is TGTGCCAGCAGTGAAAGAGCGGCCGAAGGGAGAATATTGAATTCACCCCTCCACTTT. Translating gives CASSERAAEGRILNSPLHF. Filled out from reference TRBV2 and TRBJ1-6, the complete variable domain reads EPEVTQTPSHQVTQMGQEVILRCVPISNHLYFYWYRQILGQKVEFLVSFYNNEISEKSEIFDDQFSVERPDGSNFTLKIRSTKLEDSAMYFCASSERAAEGRILNSPLHFGNGTRLTVT.

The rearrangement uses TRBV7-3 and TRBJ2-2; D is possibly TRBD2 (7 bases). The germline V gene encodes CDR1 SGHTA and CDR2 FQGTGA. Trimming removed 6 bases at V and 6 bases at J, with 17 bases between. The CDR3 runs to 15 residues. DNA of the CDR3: TGTGCCAGCAGTTCGACGGGGGGCGCCGCCGGGGAGCTGTTTTTT. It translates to CASSSTGGAAGELFF. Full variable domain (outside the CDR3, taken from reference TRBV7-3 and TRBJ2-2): GAGVSQTPSNKVTEKGKYVELRCDPISGHTALYWYRQSLGQGPEFLIYFQGTGAADDSGLPNDRFFAVRPEGSVSTLKIQRTERGDSAVYLCASSSTGGAAGELFFGEGSRLTVL.

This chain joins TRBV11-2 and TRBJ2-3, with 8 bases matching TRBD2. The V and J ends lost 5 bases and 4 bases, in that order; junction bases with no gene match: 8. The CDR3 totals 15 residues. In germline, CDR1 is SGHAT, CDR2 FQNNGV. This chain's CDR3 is CASSARQAGADTQYF. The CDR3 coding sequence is TGTGCCAGCAGCGCCCGCCAAGCGGGGGCAGATACGCAGTATTTT.

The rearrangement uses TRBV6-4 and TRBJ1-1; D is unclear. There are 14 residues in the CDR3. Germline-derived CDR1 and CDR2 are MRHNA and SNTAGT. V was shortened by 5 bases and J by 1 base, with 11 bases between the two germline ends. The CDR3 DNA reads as TGTGCCAGCAGTCAGGACGGATCGAACACTGAAGCTTTCTTT. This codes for CASSQDGSNTEAFF.

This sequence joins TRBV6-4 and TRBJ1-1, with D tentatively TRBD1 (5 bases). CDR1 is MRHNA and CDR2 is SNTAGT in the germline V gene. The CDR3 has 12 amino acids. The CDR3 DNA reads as TGTGAGTGGAGACAGATGGGATTTGAAGCTTTCTTT. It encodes CEWRQMGFEAFF.

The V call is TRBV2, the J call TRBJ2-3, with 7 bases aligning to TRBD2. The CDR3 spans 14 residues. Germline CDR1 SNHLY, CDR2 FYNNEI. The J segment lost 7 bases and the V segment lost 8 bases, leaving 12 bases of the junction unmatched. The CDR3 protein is CASEGGHGRYTQYF. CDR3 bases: TGTGCCAGCGAGGGAGGGCATGGGCGGTATACGCAGTATTTT.

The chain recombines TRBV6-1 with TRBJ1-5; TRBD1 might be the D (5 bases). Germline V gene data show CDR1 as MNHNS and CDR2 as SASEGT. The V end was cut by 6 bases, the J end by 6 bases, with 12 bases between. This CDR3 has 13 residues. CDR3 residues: CASRPRGTQPQHF. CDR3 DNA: TGTGCCAGCAGGCCACGCGGGACTCAGCCCCAGCATTTT.

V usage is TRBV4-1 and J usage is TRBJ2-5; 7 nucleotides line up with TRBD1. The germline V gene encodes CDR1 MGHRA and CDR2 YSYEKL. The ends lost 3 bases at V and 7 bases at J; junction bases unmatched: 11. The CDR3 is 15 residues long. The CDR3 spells CASSQASGTEMTQYF. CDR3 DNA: TGCGCCAGCAGCCAGGCCTCCGGGACAGAAATGACCCAGTACTTC.

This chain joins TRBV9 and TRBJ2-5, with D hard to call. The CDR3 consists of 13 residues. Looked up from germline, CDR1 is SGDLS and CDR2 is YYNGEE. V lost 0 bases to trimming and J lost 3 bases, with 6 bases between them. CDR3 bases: TGTGCCAGCAGCGTAGCTAAAGAAGAGACCCAGTACTTC. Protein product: CASSVAKEETQYF.

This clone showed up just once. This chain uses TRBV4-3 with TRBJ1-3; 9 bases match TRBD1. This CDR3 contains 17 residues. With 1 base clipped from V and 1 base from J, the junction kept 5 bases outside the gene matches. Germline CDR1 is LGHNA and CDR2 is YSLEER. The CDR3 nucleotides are TGCGCCAGCAGCCAAGGTTACAGGGGGCGGTCTGGAAACACCATATATTTT. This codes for CASSQGYRGRSGNTIYF.

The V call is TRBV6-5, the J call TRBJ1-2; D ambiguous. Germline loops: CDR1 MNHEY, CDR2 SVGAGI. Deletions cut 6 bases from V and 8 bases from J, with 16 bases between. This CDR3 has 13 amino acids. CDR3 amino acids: CASRTTRAGGYTF. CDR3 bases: TGTGCCAGCAGGACGACAAGGGCGGGCGGCTACACCTTC.

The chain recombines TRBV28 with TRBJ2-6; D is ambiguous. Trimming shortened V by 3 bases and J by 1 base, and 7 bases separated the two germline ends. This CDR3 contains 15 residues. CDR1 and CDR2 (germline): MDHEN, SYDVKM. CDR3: CASSFSRSGANVLTF. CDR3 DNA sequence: TGTGCCAGCAGTTTCTCCCGATCTGGGGCCAACGTCCTGACTTTC.

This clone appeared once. CDR3 loop: CASSPRRLHTDTQYF. Written as DNA, the CDR3 is TGTGCCAGCTCACCACGACGACTCCACACAGATACGCAGTATTTT. The chain has TRBV18 and TRBJ2-3; D is uncertain. Germline CDR1 KGHSH, CDR2 LQKENI. Trimming took 1 base from V and 2 from J, leaving 10 bases between them. The CDR3 is 15 amino acids. The whole variable domain, filled in from reference TRBV18 and TRBJ2-3, reads NAGVMQNPRHLVRRRGQEARLRCSPMKGHSHVYWYRQLPEEGLKFMVYLQKENIIDESGMPKERFSAEFPKEGPSILRIQQVVRGDSAAYFCASSPRRLHTDTQYFGPGTRLTVL.

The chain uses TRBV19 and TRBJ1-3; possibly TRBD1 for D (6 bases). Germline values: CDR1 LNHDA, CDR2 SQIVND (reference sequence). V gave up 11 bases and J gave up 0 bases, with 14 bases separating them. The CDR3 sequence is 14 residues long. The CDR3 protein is CAGKGGSSGNTIYF. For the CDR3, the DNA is TGTGCCGGTAAAGGGGGGAGCTCTGGAAACACCATATATTTT.

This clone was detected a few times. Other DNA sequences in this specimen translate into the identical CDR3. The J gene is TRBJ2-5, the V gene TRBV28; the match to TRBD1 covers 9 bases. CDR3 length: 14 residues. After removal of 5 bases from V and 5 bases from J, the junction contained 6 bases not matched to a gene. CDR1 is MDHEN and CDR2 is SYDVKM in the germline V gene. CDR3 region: CASSRGQGRETQYF. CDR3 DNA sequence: TGTGCCAGCAGTAGAGGACAGGGGAGGGAGACCCAGTACTTC.

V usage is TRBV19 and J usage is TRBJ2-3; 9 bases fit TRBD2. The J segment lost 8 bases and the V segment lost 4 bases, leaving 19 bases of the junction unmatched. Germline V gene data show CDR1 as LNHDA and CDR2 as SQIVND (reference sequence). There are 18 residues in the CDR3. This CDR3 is CASSTLPGGRAGRGTQYF. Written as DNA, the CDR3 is TGTGCCAGTAGTACCCTACCGGGCGGGAGGGCCGGCAGGGGTACGCAGTATTTT.

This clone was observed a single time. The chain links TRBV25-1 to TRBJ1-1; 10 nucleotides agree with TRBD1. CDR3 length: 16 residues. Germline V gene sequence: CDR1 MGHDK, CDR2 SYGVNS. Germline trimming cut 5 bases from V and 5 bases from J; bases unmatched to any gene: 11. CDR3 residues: CASSLDRGRLGTEAFF. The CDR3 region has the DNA TGTGCCAGCAGTCTCGACAGGGGGCGGTTGGGAACTGAAGCTTTCTTT.

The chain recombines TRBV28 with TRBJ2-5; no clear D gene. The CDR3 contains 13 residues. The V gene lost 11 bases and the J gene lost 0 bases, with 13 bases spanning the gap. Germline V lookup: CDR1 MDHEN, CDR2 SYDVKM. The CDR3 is CAGAGPYQETQYF. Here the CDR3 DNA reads TGTGCCGGAGCCGGACCGTACCAAGAGACCCAGTACTTC.

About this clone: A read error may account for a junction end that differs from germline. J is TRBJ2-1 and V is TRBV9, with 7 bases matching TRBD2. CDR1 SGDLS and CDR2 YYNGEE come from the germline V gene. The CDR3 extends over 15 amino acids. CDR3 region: CASTVGGSSYNEQFF. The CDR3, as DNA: TGTGCCAGCACCGTAGGCGGGAGCTCCTACAATGAGCAGTTCTTC.

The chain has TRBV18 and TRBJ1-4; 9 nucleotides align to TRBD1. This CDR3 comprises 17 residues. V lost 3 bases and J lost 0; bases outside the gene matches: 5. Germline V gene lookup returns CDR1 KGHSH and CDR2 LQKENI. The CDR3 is CASSPRTGVSTNEKLFF. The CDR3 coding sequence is TGTGCCAGCTCACCCAGGACAGGGGTTTCAACTAATGAAAAACTGTTTTTT.

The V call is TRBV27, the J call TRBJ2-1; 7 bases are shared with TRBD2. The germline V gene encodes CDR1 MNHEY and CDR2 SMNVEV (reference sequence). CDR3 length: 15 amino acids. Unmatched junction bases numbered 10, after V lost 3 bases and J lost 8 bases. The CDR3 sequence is CASSFFGSRGDEQFF. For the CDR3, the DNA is TGTGCCAGCAGTTTTTTCGGGAGCCGGGGGGATGAGCAGTTCTTC.